The 23 T cell receptor beta chains listed next were all sequenced from one sample in a study of CD8+CD57+ T cells in acquired aplastic anemia. The sequenced patients had an expansion of CD8+CD57+ cells seen by flow cytometry. Investigators profiled TCR beta VDJ and CDR3 from genomic DNA template. TCRdb re-called the reads with MiXCR, one entry per CDR3 protein. The sample has 150,000 or so distinct CDR3 sequences; around half are singletons. The sequenced sample was sorted CD4+, CD8+, or CD8+CD57+ T cells (not recorded which) from PBMCs. Source of these receptors: a human donor with aplastic anemia.

This clonotype turned up a few times. This rearrangement joins TRBV15 to TRBJ2-7; perhaps TRBD2 as D (6 bases). V was pared by 1 base and J by 4 bases, with 14 bases between. The CDR3 covers 15 residues. Germline V gene lookup returns CDR1 LNHNV and CDR2 YYDKDF (reference sequence). Here the CDR3 DNA reads TGTGCCACCAGCAGAGTCGGCGGGACGGGGTACGAGCAGTACTTC. Translation: CATSRVGGTGYEQYF.

This clonotype was picked up a small number of times. The genes are TRBV7-9 and TRBJ2-7; the match to TRBD1 covers 8 bases. V shed 2 bases, J shed 7 bases, and the junction held 7 bases outside the gene matches. The CDR3 is 14 amino acids. CDR1 SEHNR and CDR2 FQNEAQ come from the germline V gene (reference sequence). This CDR3 reads CASSLTQGAHEQYV. In DNA form, the CDR3 reads TGTGCCAGCAGCTTAACCCAGGGGGCGCATGAGCAGTACGTC.

This clonotype came up many times. The J gene is TRBJ1-2, the V gene TRBV6-1; maybe TRBD1 (5 bases). This CDR3 region has 12 residues. V was clipped by 2 bases and J by 8 bases, with 9 bases between them. Germline V gene data show CDR1 as MNHNS and CDR2 as SASEGT. The CDR3: CASSEYGAGYTF. Written as DNA, the CDR3 is TGTGCCAGCAGTGAATATGGGGCGGGCTACACCTTC.

This clonotype was observed at least ten times. The V and J genes are TRBV19 and TRBJ1-1; 7 nucleotides line up with TRBD1. The CDR3 runs to 13 residues. The V gene end was trimmed by 6 bases and the J gene end by 4 bases; junction bases not matched to a gene: 5. Germline assignment: CDR1 LNHDA and CDR2 SQIVND (reference sequence). The CDR3 spells CASRTGRGTEAFF. In DNA, the CDR3 is TGTGCCAGTAGGACAGGGAGGGGCACTGAAGCTTTCTTT.

This chain joins TRBV29-1 and TRBJ1-2; 7 nucleotides match TRBD1. CDR1 and CDR2 (germline): SQVTM, ANQGSEA. The CDR3 is 13 amino acids. J gave up 0 bases and V 7 bases, and 5 bases lay outside the gene matches. The CDR3 bases are TGCAGCGCCGGGACAGCCCCTAACTATGGCTACACCTTC. Its protein is CSAGTAPNYGYTF.

The chain has TRBV29-1 and TRBJ1-1; 7 positions match TRBD1. The germline gives CDR1 SQVTM, CDR2 ANQGSEA. The V and J ends lost 7 bases and 4 bases, in that order; junction bases with no gene match: 12. CDR3 size: 14 residues. CDR3 sequence: CSALTGIMSTEAFF. As DNA, the CDR3 is TGCAGCGCCCTGACAGGGATTATGAGCACTGAAGCTTTCTTT.

The V and J genes are TRBV7-2 and TRBJ2-6, with D tentatively TRBD2 (6 bases). The CDR3 is 17 amino acids. Germline loops: CDR1 SGHTA, CDR2 FQGNSA. Trimming removed 1 base at V and 4 bases at J, with 14 bases between. In nucleotides, the CDR3 is TGTGCCAGCAGCTTAGGGCGGAGGGAACTAGGGGCCAACGTCCTGACTTTC. Amino acids: CASSLGRRELGANVLTF.

Many counts were recorded for this clonotype. The chain recombines TRBV7-8 with TRBJ1-1, with 10 bases identical to TRBD1. CDR1 and CDR2 (germline): SGHVS, FQNEAQ. The ends lost 5 bases at V and 7 bases at J; junction bases unmatched: 7. CDR3 size: 14 residues. For the CDR3, the DNA is TGTGCCAGCAGCCCCGCCGGGACAGGGGTTGAAGCTTTCTTT. Amino acid sequence: CASSPAGTGVEAFF.

This chain links TRBV19 with TRBJ2-7; no clear D. Germline values: CDR1 LNHDA, CDR2 SQIVND (reference sequence). CDR3 size: 15 residues. V gave up 3 bases and J gave up 3 bases, with 15 bases separating them. This CDR3 is CASSMDPQEFYEQYF. In DNA, the CDR3 is TGTGCCAGTAGTATGGACCCCCAGGAGTTCTACGAGCAGTACTTC.

The gene calls are TRBV10-3 and TRBJ2-1; D perhaps matches TRBD2 (6 bases). The CDR3 is 13 residues long. The V gene's germline CDR1 is ENHRY and CDR2 SYGVKD. V was shortened by 10 bases and J by 5 bases, with 15 bases between the two germline ends. This CDR3 is CATRTIFNNEQFF. The CDR3 bases are TGTGCCACGCGGACTATATTCAACAATGAGCAGTTCTTC.

This clonotype was seen many times. The chain links TRBV7-9 to TRBJ1-1; perhaps TRBD1 as D (6 bases). This CDR3 comprises 13 residues. Germline CDR1 reads SEHNR; CDR2 reads FQNEAQ (reference sequence). Trimming cost V 5 bases and J 4 bases, with 11 bases left between them. As DNA, the CDR3 is TGTGCCAGCAGCCCGGACAGCCCCACTGAAGCTTTCTTT. Its translation is CASSPDSPTEAFF. The full variable domain, completed using reference TRBV7-9 and TRBJ1-1, is DTGVSQNPRHKITKRGQNVTFRCDPISEHNRLYWYRQTLGQGPEFLTYFQNEAQLEKSRLLSDRFSAERPKGSFSTLEIQRTEQGDSAMYLCASSPDSPTEAFFGQGTRLTVV.

The chain carries TRBV3-1 and TRBJ2-5; D gene uncertain. The V gene lost 2 bases and the J gene lost 0 bases, with 7 bases spanning the gap. Germline lookup yields CDR1 LGHDT and CDR2 YNNKEL (reference sequence). This CDR3 spans 14 amino acids. The CDR3 protein is CASSQHGNQETQYF. The DNA of the CDR3 is TGTGCCAGCAGCCAACACGGCAACCAAGAGACCCAGTACTTC.

Note on this clonotype: A read error may be the cause here, since a much bigger clone is one base away. The chain joins TRBV7-2 to TRBJ2-2; 8 nucleotides agree with TRBD2. Germline V lookup: CDR1 SGHTA, CDR2 FQGNSA. The CDR3 is 17 amino acids. J gave up 4 bases and V 4 bases, and 11 bases lay outside the gene matches. The chain's CDR3 is CASSSASGGRITGELFF. CDR3 DNA: TGTGCCAGCAGCTCAGCTTCGGGAGGGCGAATCACCGGGGAGCTGTTTTTT.

The chain carries TRBV19 and TRBJ1-5; D may be TRBD1 (6 bases). Germline CDR1 reads LNHDA; CDR2 reads SQIVND (reference sequence). V was pared by 7 bases and J by 7 bases, with 20 bases between. The CDR3 is 15 amino acids. The CDR3 sequence: CASISGRGNEQPQHF. The CDR3 coding sequence is TGTGCCAGTATCTCGGGCAGGGGAAACGAGCAGCCCCAGCATTTT.

The rearrangement uses TRBV2 and TRBJ2-1; 7 nucleotides agree with TRBD2. This CDR3 contains 15 residues. With V trimmed by 1 base and J by 3 bases, 3 bases remained unmatched. CDR1 and CDR2 from the germline V gene are SNHLY and FYNNEI. Here the CDR3 reads CASSEGLADYNEQFF. CDR3 DNA: TGTGCCAGCAGTGAAGGGCTAGCGGACTACAATGAGCAGTTCTTC.

This clonotype was seen ten or more times. The chain is built from TRBV29-1 and TRBJ1-1; D perhaps matches TRBD1 (6 bases). V lost 5 bases and J lost 4, with 14 bases in between. This CDR3 has 13 amino acids. The germline V gene encodes CDR1 SQVTM and CDR2 ANQGSEA. CDR3 nucleotide sequence: TGCAGCGTTCAAAAGGGGGGGAGCACTGAAGCTTTCTTT. Encoded protein: CSVQKGGSTEAFF.

Of note for this clonotype: An end of the junction does not agree with germline; a read error may underlie this. The genes are TRBV14 and TRBJ2-1; TRBD2 is a possible D gene (5 bases). This CDR3 spans 14 amino acids. Germline lookup yields CDR1 SGHDN and CDR2 FVKESK. CDR3 amino acids: CASSQAASRNEQLF. In nucleotides, the CDR3 is TGTGCCAGCAGCCAAGCGGCTAGCCGGAATGAGCAGCTCTTC.

This clonotype has at least ten counts. The genes are TRBV19 and TRBJ1-6, with no clear D. The CDR3 length is 14 residues. Between the trimmed V and J ends, which lost 5 bases and 6 bases, there was a span of 11 bases. Germline CDR1 reads LNHDA; CDR2 reads SQIVND (reference sequence). The CDR3: CASSATSPNSPLHF. Written as DNA, the CDR3 is TGTGCCAGTAGTGCCACCAGCCCTAATTCACCCCTCCACTTT.

The CDR3 here is CASTPSGGRLSTDTQYF. CDR3 DNA: TGTGCCAGCACCCCCTCGGGGGGGAGATTGAGCACAGATACGCAGTATTTT. V and J are TRBV12-3 or TRBV12-4 and TRBJ2-3; 8 nucleotides agree with TRBD2. This CDR3 has 17 residues. V was pared by 7 bases and J by 0 bases, with 12 bases of the junction left unmatched.

This clonotype was recorded once. The chain employs TRBV20-1 and TRBJ2-3, with D possibly being TRBD2 (5 bases). The CDR3 runs to 11 residues. Germline lookup yields CDR1 DFQATT and CDR2 SNEGSKA (reference sequence). V lost 2 bases and J 11 bases, leaving 11 bases between the germline ends. The CDR3 nucleotides are TGCAGTGCTAGACCCCCACGGGAGCAGTATTTT. Amino acids: CSARPPREQYF.

Many counts were recorded for this clonotype. This sequence joins TRBV7-8 and TRBJ2-7, with 9 bases that match TRBD2. CDR1 is SGHVS and CDR2 is FQNEAQ in the germline V gene. CDR3 length: 15 residues. The junction had 7 bases not matched to a gene; V was cut back by 1 base and J by 6 bases. CDR3 coding DNA: TGTGCCAGCAGCTTAGTCCGCGGGAGGGCCTTCGAGCAGTACGTC. Its protein product is CASSLVRGRAFEQYV.

This clonotype was found many times. J is TRBJ2-7 and V is TRBV7-2; D may be TRBD1 (5 bases). Germline values: CDR1 SGHTA, CDR2 FQGNSA. This CDR3 region has 14 residues. V was clipped by 7 bases and J by 4 bases, with 17 bases between them. The CDR3 sequence: CASTRAGLVYEQYF. The CDR3 region has the DNA TGTGCCAGCACCCGTGCAGGGTTAGTTTACGAGCAGTACTTC.

This clonotype has ten or more counts. This chain links TRBV9 with TRBJ2-1; TRBD1 matches at 7 bases. The CDR3 is 15 residues long. Unmatched junction bases numbered 7, after V lost 4 bases and J lost 3 bases. CDR1 and CDR2 from the germline V gene are SGDLS and YYNGEE. The CDR3 region has the DNA TGTGCCAGCAGCCCCCGACAGGGAATCTACAATGAGCAGTTCTTC. This encodes CASSPRQGIYNEQFF.